Sequencing of this TCR beta chain was carried out in a study of blood T cell repertoires in COVID-19. Sequencing was performed with immunoSEQ multiplex PCR; in TCRdb, only in-frame clones are kept and a portion is missing. The sample lists some 140,000 clones; roughly 85% were seen once. Trimming cost V 4 bases and J 5 bases; bases outside gene matches: 8. This CDR3 contains 15 residues. Per the germline V gene, CDR1 is PRHDT and CDR2 is FYEKMQ (reference sequence). The V call is TRBV13, the J call TRBJ1-1; TRBD1 agrees at 9 bases. The sequenced sample was peripheral blood. The receptor was derived from a man aged 55 to 69 with acute or convalescent COVID-19. The CDR3 here is CASSSTDRGRTEAFF. CDR3 DNA sequence: TGTGCCAGCAGCTCCACGGACAGGGGACGGACTGAAGCTTTCTTT.